This T cell receptor beta chain was sequenced for a study of cytomegalovirus exposure and HLA in healthy donors (dated by TCRdb to the late 2010s). Context from the whole study: In an earlier analysis of approximately 500 of the donors, approximately 260 Gb of sequence data and about 110 million unique TCR beta sequences from about 179 million T cells were reported. An earlier analysis of roughly 580 of the donors used high-throughput TCR beta sequencing to judge whether each TCR beta V gene segment behaved as functional or pseudogenic. In addition to the first cohort of 650 to 800 subjects, a separate validation cohort of about 120 different subjects was used. To predict cytomegalovirus infection status, the study combined high-throughput TCR immunosequencing, statistical association of individual TCRs with disease status, and machine learning. Roughly 5 DR-DQ haplotypes were handled as single units for association and clustering because linkage in the cohort was strong. All discovery cohort repertoires had been generated using a single sequencing platform. The number of donors typed differed by locus, with 629-630 for A, B, C, DRB1 and DQB1, around 560 for DQA1, approximately 580 for DPA1, and over 400 for DPB1. HLA typing covered class I and class II loci at four-digit resolution. Among the roughly 400 genotyped donors, about 83% belonged to the genetic ancestry cluster associated with self-reported Caucasian donors. Donor age, sex, ethnicity and CMV serostatus were compiled alongside the repertoire data. On average, around 240,000 unique TCR beta nucleotide sequences were sequenced per donor among more than 350 genotyped donors of the cohort, with around 19% of those sequences being non-productive. The study used immunosequencing to profile the T cell repertoires of 666 subjects and linked those repertoires to cytomegalovirus serostatus. To study patterns of TCR occurrence, a later analysis re-analyzed previously published TCR beta repertoires from 650 to 750 donors and added high-resolution HLA genotyping. The later analysis used no new phenotypic data to find candidate immune exposures, relying instead on TCR beta sequences and their occurrence across donors. The study aimed to test whether cataloging public T cell receptors could reveal signatures of past pathogen exposure. About 280 gigabases of sequencing data and 70 million to 95 million unique TCR sequences made up an early release that covered about 640 HLA-typed donors. A later genetic analysis used genome-wide SNP genotypes for 398 of the 666 donors, treating that subset as a discovery cohort. Study-wide findings and limitations: The sequencing pipeline was judged likely to have produced a cluster of highly shared sequence variants as a technical artifact. CMV serostatus was the only immune exposure information available for the cohort. Across donors, most TCR sequences were observed very rarely, whereas some public TCRs were present in many individuals. The 87-base-pair reads could not distinguish some IMGT-functional V segments, including TRBV6-2 and TRBV6-3, so those segments were excluded. The classifier was reported to diagnose cytomegalovirus status with high specificity and sensitivity in both the original cohort and the validation cohort. The study gave a list of about 170 TCR beta chains associated with cytomegalovirus. Approximately 16 rarely observed V segments, including chromosome 9 orphons, were excluded from the earlier analysis of about 610 of the donors because counts were too low. Presence/absence analyses assumed roughly uniform sequencing depth across donors, an assumption that may not hold. A later genetic analysis reported fewer N-insertions in productive TCRs among donors in an Asian-associated ancestry cluster than the roughly 640-donor mean. A further reported finding was that TCR beta sequences accurately predicted the HLA-A and HLA-B alleles for most subjects in the first cohort. An association between a missense DCLRE1C variant and V-gene and J-gene trimming of TCR beta chains was found in a later genetic analysis and replicated in an independent cohort. In vitro tests confirmed that a few of the cytomegalovirus-associated TCR beta chains recognize cytomegalovirus antigens. In an earlier analysis of some 500 of the donors, most TCR beta V segments appeared in productive rearrangements about 90% or about 30% of the time, broadly matching IMGT annotations. According to the authors, the approach could potentially be generalized to other disease states and immunological phenotypes. Because some donors lacked HLA typing at each locus, the association tests relied only on the typed subset. This cohort had only TCR beta chains sequenced, and the lack of alpha or paired-chain data limited which features could be detected. In a later analysis, the rate of TCR association differed among HLA loci, with DRB1 alleles having the most associated TCRs and HLA-C alleles having the fewest. In a later analysis, some 17,000 TCR beta sequences were associated with specific HLA alleles at a false discovery rate of 0.05. According to a later analysis, most CMV-associated TCR beta chains appeared to be HLA-restricted, and the HLA associations seemed to be driven largely by CMV exposure. A later analysis found that HLA-associated TCR beta chains were more clonally expanded and had lower generation probabilities than equally common non-associated chains. A later analysis reported that several top co-occurrence clusters appeared linked to parvovirus B19, influenza, CMV and Epstein-Barr virus. When HLA alleles, especially DR and DQ, strongly co-occurred, attributing TCR associations to individual alleles was difficult. Linkage disequilibrium might explain the correlated functional status among segregating V segments, but an unknown experimental factor could not be excluded.

Trimming removed 6 bases from V and 5 bases from J; the gene matches leave 8 bases unexplained. CDR1 is given as MNHEY and CDR2 as SMNVEV, both from the germline V gene (reference sequence). The CDR3 holds 15 amino acids from the cysteine to the phenylalanine. Of all the DNA, just the CDR3 is kept, 45 bases in frame from base 1. Library preparation used the immunoSEQ multiplex PCR assay. The multiplex PCR relied on a mix of 60 forward primers for TCR Vbeta segments and 13 reverse primers for TCR Jbeta segments. The CDR3 region of rearranged TCR beta genes was amplified from genomic DNA with a multiplex PCR assay. The amplified TCR beta libraries were sequenced on the Illumina HiSeq System as 87-base-pair reads. The original methods were these. Across the 700 or so repertoires, a later analysis counted approximately 75 million unique TCR beta chains, 9.5 million to 13 million of which were shared by at least two donors. A nearest-neighbor algorithm error-corrected the raw reads and collapsed the reads into unique sequences, merging closely related sequences to remove PCR and sequencing errors. To assign V, D and J gene segments, CDR3 sequences were aligned to IMGT reference sequences. For a sequence to be retained, a match of at least six nucleotides to both a V gene segment and a J gene segment was required. Rearrangements were called productive when the CDR3 lacked stop codons and stayed in frame with V and J; all others were non-productive. CDR3 was defined according to IMGT convention as the region running from the second conserved V-encoded cysteine to the conserved J-encoded phenylalanine. The earlier analysis of approximately 590 of the donors excluded any sequence lacking an unambiguous match to a single V gene segment. In an earlier analysis of several hundred of the donors, V segments were called functional above 56.7% productive rearrangements and were called segregating when the between-donor standard deviation exceeded 5%. A statistical classification framework was built for diagnosing cytomegalovirus status from the catalog of TCR beta chain sequences. In a later analysis, TCR nucleotide sequences were compared against IMGT/GENE-DB human TR gene sequences so that V and J genes could be assigned. In a later analysis, CDR3 sequences and most-parsimonious VDJ recombination scenarios were assigned using the TCRdist pipeline. In a later analysis, every TCR beta chain was defined by the combination of its CDR3 amino acid sequence and its V-gene family, and reads without a unique V-gene family were dropped. A later analysis removed 592 highly shared, low-generation-probability nucleotide sequences to deal with suspected cross-contamination and a sequencing artifact. In a later analysis, a clonal expansion index for each public chain was calculated from normalized within-repertoire ranks of inferred template counts. In a later analysis, generation probabilities were computed with a VDJ recombination model fitted to out-of-frame rearrangements, and the resulting probabilities were checked against IGoR. A later analysis scored TCR-TCR, TCR-HLA and TCR-CMV co-occurrence with hypergeometric tests, applying a repertoire-size bias correction to TCR pairs. To estimate false discovery rates, a later analysis permuted the HLA or CMV assignments 20 times. In a later analysis, co-occurring TCRs were grouped using DBSCAN, with TCRdist sequence similarity added in when clustering inside HLA-allele-positive subsets. Repertoires with fewer than 30,000 or more than 120,000 public chains, plus five repertoires with anomalous nucleotide sharing, were excluded from co-occurrence clustering. Here the immuneACCESS table is served through TCRdb, limited to in-frame sequences with V and J called. Missing clones are a known gap in these copies; in checked studies unresolved V genes cover under half, and the rest lacks a known reason. That table is the source of V, J and clone size, and D and trimming were worked out from the DNA. In all, the sample holds 150,000 to 200,000 clones, and around 81% of those were seen once. Approximately 2% of the sample is held by the ten biggest clonotypes.

About this clone itself: Its antigen is still unknown. Within one base of it there is no much larger clone, and no base qualities were kept.

The cohort comprised approximately 700 healthy bone marrow donors. All cohort members were sampled while nominally healthy, although unrecorded immune exposures were likely present. The donor was CMV seropositive and belonged to the group of 250 to 300 seropositive cohort members. Each donor provided a peripheral blood sample, and peripheral blood mononuclear cells were used for TCR beta sequencing. The Qiagen DNeasy Blood Extraction Kit was used to extract genomic DNA from the blood cell samples. Recombination connected TRBV27 to TRBJ2-5, and TRBD2 aligns with 11 junction nucleotides. Sample: PBMCs. The receptor was derived from a woman aged 25 to 45 in good health and CMV-seropositive. The DNA sequence follows: TGTGCCAGCAGCATTAGCGGGAGGGCCGTGGAGACCCAGTACTTC. Translated, it reads CASSISGRAVETQYF.